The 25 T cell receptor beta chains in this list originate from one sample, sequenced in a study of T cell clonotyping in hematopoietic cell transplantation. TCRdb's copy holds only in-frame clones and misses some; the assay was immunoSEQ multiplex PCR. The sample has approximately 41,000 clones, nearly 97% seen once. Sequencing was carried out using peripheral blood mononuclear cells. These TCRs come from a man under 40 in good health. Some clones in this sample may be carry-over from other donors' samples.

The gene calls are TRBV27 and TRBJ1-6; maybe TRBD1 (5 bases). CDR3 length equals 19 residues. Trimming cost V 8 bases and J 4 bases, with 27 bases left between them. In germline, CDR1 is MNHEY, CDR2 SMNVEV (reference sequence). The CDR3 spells CASPSKCPTQGRYNSPLHF. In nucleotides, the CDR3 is TGTGCCAGCCCGAGCAAATGTCCGACCCAGGGTAGGTATAATTCACCCCTCCACTTT.

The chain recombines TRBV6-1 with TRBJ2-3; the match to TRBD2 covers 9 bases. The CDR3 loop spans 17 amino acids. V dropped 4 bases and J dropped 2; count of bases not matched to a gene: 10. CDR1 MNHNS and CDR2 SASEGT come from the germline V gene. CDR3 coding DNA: TGTGCCAGCAGTGCATTAGCGGGAGTAGGTCACACAGATACGCAGTATTTT. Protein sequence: CASSALAGVGHTDTQYF.

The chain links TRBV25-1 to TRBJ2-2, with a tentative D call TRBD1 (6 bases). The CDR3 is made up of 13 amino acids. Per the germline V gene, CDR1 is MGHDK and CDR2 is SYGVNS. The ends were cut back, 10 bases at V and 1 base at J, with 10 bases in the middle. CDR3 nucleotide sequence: TGTGCCACCAGGACAGAGAACACCGGGGAGCTGTTTTTT. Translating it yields CATRTENTGELFF.

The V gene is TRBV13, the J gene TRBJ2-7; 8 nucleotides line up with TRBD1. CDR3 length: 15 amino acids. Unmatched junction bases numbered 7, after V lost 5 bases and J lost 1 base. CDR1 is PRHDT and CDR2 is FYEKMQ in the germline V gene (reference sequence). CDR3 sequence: CASSPTGTGSYEQYF. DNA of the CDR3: TGTGCCAGCAGCCCTACCGGGACAGGATCCTACGAGCAGTACTTC.

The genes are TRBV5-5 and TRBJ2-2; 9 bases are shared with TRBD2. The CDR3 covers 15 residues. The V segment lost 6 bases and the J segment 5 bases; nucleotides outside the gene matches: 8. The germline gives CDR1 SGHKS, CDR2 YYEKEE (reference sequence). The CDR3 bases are TGTGCCAGCATAGGCGGGGGGGCGTGGACCGGGGAGCTGTTTTTT. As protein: CASIGGGAWTGELFF.

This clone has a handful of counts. The CDR3 nucleotides are TGCGCCAGCAGGGATGGTAGGCGGAATGAGCAGTTCTTC. This codes for CASRDGRRNEQFF. The chain employs TRBV5-1 and TRBJ2-1; unclear D gene. The V gene lost 5 bases and the J gene lost 7 bases, with 13 bases spanning the gap. The CDR3 is 13 residues long. Germline CDR1 is SGHRS and CDR2 is YFSETQ. Using reference TRBV5-1 and TRBJ2-1 for the parts outside the CDR3, the full variable domain is KAGVTQTPRYLIKTRGQQVTLSCSPISGHRSVSWYQQTPGQGLQFLFEYFSETQRNKGNFPGRFSGRQFSNSRSEMNVSTLELGDSALYLCASRDGRRNEQFFGPGTRLTVL.

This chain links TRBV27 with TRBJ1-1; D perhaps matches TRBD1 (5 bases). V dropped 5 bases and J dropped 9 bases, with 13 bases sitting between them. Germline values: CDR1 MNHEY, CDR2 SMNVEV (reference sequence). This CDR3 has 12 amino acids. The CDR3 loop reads CASSPLAGQAFF. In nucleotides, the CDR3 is TGTGCCAGCAGTCCCCTGGCGGGGCAAGCTTTCTTT.

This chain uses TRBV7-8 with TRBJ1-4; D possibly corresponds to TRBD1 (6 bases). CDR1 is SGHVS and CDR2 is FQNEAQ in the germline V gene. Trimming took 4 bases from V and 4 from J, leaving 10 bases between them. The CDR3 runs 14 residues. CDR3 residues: CASSSTGYNEKLFF. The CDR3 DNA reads TGTGCCAGCAGCTCAACAGGGTATAATGAAAAACTGTTTTTT.

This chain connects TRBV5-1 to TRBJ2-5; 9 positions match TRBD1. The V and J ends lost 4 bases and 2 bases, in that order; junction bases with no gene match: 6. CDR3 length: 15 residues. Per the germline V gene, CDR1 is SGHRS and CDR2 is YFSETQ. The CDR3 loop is CASSAPGQGQETQYF. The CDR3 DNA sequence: TGCGCCAGCAGCGCACCGGGACAGGGTCAAGAGACCCAGTACTTC. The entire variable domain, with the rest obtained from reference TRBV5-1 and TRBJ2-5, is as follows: KAGVTQTPRYLIKTRGQQVTLSCSPISGHRSVSWYQQTPGQGLQFLFEYFSETQRNKGNFPGRFSGRQFSNSRSEMNVSTLELGDSALYLCASSAPGQGQETQYFGPGTRLLVL.

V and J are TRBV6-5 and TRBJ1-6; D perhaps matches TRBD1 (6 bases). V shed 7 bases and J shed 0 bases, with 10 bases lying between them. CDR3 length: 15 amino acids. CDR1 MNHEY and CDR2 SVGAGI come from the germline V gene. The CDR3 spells CASTETGSYNSPLHF. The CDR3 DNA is TGTGCCAGCACCGAGACAGGCTCCTATAATTCACCCCTCCACTTT.

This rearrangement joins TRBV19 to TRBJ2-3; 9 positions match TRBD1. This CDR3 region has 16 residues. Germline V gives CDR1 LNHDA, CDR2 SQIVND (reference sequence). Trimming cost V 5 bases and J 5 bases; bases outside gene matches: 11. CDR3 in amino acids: CASSFRDRAPKDTQYF. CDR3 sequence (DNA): TGTGCCAGTAGTTTCCGGGACAGGGCTCCCAAAGATACGCAGTATTTT. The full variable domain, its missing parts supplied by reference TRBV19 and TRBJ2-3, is DGGITQSPKYLFRKEGQNVTLSCEQNLNHDAMYWYRQDPGQGLRLIYYSQIVNDFQKGDIAEGYSVSREKKESFPLTVTSAQKNPTAFYLCASSFRDRAPKDTQYFGPGTRLTVL.

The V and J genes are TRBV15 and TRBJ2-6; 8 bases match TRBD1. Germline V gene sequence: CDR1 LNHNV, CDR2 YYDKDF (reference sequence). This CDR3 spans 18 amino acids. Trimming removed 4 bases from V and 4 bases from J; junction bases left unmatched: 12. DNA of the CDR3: TGTGCCACCAGCACGAGGCTCAGGGGGCCAGCCGGGGCCAACGTCCTGACTTTC. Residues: CATSTRLRGPAGANVLTF.

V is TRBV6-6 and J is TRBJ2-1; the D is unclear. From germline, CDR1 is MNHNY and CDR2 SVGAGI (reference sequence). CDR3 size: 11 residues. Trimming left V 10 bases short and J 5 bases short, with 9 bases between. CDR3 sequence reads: CANLTDNEQFF. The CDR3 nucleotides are TGTGCCAACCTGACTGACAATGAGCAGTTCTTC.

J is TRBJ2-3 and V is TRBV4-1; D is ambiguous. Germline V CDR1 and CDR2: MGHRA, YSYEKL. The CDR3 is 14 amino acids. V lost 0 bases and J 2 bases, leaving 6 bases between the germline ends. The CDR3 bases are TGCGCCAGCAGCCAAGAAGTAACCACAGATACGCAGTATTTT. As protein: CASSQEVTTDTQYF.

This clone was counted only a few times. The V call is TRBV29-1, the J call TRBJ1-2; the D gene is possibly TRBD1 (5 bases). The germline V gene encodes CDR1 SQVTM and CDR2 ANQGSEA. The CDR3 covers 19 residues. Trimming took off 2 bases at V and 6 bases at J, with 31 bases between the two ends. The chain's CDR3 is CSVEFWVGSDAGTPDGYTF. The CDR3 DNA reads TGCAGCGTTGAATTTTGGGTAGGATCCGACGCAGGGACTCCCGATGGCTACACCTTC. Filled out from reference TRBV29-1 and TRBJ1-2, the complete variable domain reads SAVISQKPSRDICQRGTSLTIQCQVDSQVTMMFWYRQQPGQSLTLIATANQGSEATYESGFVIDKFPISRPNLTFSTLTVSNMSPEDSSIYLCSVEFWVGSDAGTPDGYTFGSGTRLTVV.

CDR3 region: CATSPGQGTYEQYF. The CDR3 DNA reads TGTGCCACCTCACCGGGACAGGGGACCTACGAGCAGTACTTC. The chain recombines TRBV25-1 with TRBJ2-7, with 10 bases identical to TRBD1. CDR1 MGHDK and CDR2 SYGVNS come from the germline V gene. The CDR3 has 14 residues. The J segment lost 2 bases and the V segment lost 10 bases, leaving 8 bases of the junction unmatched.

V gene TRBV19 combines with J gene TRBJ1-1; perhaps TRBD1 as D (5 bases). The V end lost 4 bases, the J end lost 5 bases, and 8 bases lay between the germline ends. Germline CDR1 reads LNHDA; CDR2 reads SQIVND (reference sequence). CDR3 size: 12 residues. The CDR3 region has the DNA TGTGCCAGTAGTAGTGGGGGGACTGAAGCTTTCTTT. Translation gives CASSSGGTEAFF.

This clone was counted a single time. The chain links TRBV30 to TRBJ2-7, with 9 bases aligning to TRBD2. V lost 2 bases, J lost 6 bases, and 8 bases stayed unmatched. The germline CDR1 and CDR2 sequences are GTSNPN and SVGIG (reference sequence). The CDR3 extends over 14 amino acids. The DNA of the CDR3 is TGTGCCTGGAGTCGAGGGACTAGCTGGGGCGAGCAGTACTTC. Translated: CAWSRGTSWGEQYF.

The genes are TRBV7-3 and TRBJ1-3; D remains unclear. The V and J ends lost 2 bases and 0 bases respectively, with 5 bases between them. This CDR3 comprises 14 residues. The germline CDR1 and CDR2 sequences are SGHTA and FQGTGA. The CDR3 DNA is TGTGCCAGCAGCTTAGGCTACTCTGGAAACACCATATATTTT. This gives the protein CASSLGYSGNTIYF.

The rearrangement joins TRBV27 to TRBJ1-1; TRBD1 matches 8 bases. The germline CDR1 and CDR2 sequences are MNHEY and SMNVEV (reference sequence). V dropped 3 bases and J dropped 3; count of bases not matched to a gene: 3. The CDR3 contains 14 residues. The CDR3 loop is CASSFGQGYTEAFF. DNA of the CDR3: TGTGCCAGCAGTTTCGGACAGGGCTACACTGAAGCTTTCTTT.

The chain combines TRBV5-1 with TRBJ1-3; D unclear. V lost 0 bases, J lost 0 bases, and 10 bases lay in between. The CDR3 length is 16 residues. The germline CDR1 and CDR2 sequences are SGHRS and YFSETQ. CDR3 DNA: TGCGCCAGCAGCTTGGGTCAGCCAAGCTCTGGAAACACCATATATTTT. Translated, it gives CASSLGQPSSGNTIYF.

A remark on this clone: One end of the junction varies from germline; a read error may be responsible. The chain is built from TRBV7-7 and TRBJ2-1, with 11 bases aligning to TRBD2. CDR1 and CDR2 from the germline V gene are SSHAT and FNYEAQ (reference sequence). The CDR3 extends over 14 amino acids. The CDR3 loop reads CASSAGLADNEQFF. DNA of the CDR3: TGTGCTAGCAGCGCGGGACTAGCGGACAATGAGCAGTTCTTC.

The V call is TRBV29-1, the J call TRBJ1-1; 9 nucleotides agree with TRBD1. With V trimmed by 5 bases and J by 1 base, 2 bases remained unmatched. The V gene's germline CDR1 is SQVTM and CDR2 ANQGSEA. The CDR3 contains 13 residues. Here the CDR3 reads CSVKGQGNTEAFF. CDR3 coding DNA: TGCAGCGTTAAGGGACAGGGGAACACTGAAGCTTTCTTT.

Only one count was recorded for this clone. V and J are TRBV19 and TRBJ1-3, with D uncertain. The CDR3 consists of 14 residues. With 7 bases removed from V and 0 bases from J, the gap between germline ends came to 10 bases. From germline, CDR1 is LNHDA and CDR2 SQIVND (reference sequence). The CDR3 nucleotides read TGTGCCAGTAACTCTTTCCACTCTGGAAACACCATATATTTT. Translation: CASNSFHSGNTIYF.

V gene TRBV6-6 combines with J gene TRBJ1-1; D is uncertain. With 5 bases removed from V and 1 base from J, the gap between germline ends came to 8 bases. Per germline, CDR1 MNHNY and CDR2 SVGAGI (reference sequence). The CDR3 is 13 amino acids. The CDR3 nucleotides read TGTGCCAGCAGTCCCGGGAAGAACACTGAAGCTTTCTTT. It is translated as CASSPGKNTEAFF.